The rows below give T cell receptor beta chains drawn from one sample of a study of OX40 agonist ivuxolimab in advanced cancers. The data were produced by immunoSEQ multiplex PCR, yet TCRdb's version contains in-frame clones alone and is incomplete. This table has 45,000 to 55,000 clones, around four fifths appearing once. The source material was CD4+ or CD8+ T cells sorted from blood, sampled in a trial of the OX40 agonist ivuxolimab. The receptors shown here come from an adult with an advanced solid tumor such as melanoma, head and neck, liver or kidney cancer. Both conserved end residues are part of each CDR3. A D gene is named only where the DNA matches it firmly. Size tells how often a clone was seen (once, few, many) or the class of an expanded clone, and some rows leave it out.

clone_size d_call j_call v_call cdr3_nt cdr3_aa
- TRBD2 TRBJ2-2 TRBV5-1 TGCGCCAGCAGCTTGGTGACTAGCGGGAACACCGGGGAGCTGTTTTTT CASSLVTSGNTGELFF
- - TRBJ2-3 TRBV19 TGTGCCAGTAGTATAAGGGGCACAGATACGCAGTATTTT CASSIRGTDTQYF
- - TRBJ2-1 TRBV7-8 TGTGCCAGCAGCTTAGGTCTAGCGCACCCCTACAATGAGCAGTTCTTC CASSLGLAHPYNEQFF
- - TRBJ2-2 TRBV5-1 TGCGCCAGCAGCTTGGCTCGTGGCCGGGAGCTGTTTTTT CASSLARGRELFF
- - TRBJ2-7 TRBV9 TGTGCCAGCAGCACAGACTCCTACGAGCAGTACTTC CASSTDSYEQYF
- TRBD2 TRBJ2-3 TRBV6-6 TGTGCCAGCAGTTACCGGGCTAGCGGGAGCCCAGATACGCAGTATTTT CASSYRASGSPDTQYF
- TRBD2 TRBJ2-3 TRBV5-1 TGCGCCAGCAGCTTGGCTAGTAGCGGGAACACAGATACGCAGTATTTT CASSLASSGNTDTQYF
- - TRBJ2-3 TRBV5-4 TGTGCCAGCAGCTCAAACTGGGACGGAGATACGCAGTATTTT CASSSNWDGDTQYF
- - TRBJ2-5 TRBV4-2 TGTGCCAGCAGCTCCCGGAGGGGGGAGACCCAGTACTTC CASSSRRGETQYF
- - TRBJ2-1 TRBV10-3 TGTGCCATCAGTGCCCCTGGGAGGAACAATGAGCAGTTCTTC CAISAPGRNNEQFF
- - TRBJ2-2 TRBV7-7 TGTGCTAGCAGCTTAAGGTCGAACACCGGGGAGCTGTTTTTT CASSLRSNTGELFF
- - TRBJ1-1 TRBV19 TGTGCCAGTAGTATAGGAAAGGGGGAGGGGACTGAAGCTTTCTTT CASSIGKGEGTEAFF
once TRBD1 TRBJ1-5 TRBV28 TGTGCCAGCAGTCCGGCGTCCACAGGGGACAATCAGCCCCAGCATTTT CASSPASTGDNQPQHF
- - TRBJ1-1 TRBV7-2 TGTGCCAGCAGCTTAGATCCTAGTGACCTCACTGAAGCTTTCTTT CASSLDPSDLTEAFF
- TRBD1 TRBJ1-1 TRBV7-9 TGTGCCAGCAGCTTAGTACAGGGGGCGGCCGAAGCTTTCTTT CASSLVQGAAEAFF
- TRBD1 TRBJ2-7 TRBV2 TGTGCCAGCAGTGCCGGGACAGTCTCTTACGAGCAGTACTTC CASSAGTVSYEQYF
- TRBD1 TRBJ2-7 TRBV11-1 TGTGCCAGCAGCTATGACAGGGACTACGAGCAGTACTTC CASSYDRDYEQYF
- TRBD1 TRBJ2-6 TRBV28 TGTGCCAGCAGTTTTTACCTCGCAGGGGGTGGGTCTGGGGCCAACGTCCTGACTTTC CASSFYLAGGGSGANVLTF
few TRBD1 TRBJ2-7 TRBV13 TGTGCCAGCAGCTGGAGGACAGGGGGCATGATCGAGCAGTACTTC CASSWRTGGMIEQYF
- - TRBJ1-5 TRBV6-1 TGTGCCAGCAATCCGGGACCCACCCAGCCCCAGCATTTT CASNPGPTQPQHF
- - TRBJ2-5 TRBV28 TGTGCCAGCAGTTTTCAAACACAAGAGACCCAGTACTTC CASSFQTQETQYF
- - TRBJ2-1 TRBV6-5 TGTGCCAGCAGGTCAACAGGGAATGAGCAGTTCTTC CASRSTGNEQFF
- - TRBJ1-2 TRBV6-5 TGTGCCAGCAGTTCCCGCCCCCGAGATGGGGGCTATGGCTACACCTTC CASSSRPRDGGYGYTF